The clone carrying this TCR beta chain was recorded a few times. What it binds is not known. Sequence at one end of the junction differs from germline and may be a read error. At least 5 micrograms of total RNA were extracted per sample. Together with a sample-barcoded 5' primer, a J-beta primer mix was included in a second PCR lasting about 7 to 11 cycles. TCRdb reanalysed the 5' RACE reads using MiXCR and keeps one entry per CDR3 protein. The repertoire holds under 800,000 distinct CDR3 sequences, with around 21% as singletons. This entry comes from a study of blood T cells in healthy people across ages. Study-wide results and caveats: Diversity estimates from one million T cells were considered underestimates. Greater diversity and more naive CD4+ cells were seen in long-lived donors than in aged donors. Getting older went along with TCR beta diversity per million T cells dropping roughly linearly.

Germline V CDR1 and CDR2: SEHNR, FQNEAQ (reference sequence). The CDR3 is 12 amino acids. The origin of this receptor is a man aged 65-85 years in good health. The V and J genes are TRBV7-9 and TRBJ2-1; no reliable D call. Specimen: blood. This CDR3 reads CASSLVDNGQFF. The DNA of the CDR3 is TGTGCCAGCAGCTTAGTTGACAATGGGCAGTTCTTC.